The T cell receptor beta chain under discussion was sequenced for a study of blood T cell repertoires in COVID-19 (dated by TCRdb to 2019 to 2021). Background on the whole study: Collaborator samples came from the United States, Italy and Spain and covered acute and convalescent phases of COVID-19. The material from the prospective study consisted of cDNA or gDNA derived from T cells, B-cell-depleted T cells, or PBMCs. Subjects who had been exposed to COVID-19, were actively infected with it, or had recovered from it provided the deeply sampled blood TCRbeta repertoires that made up the dataset. The repertoires were released in a freely available public database meant as a resource for research on the immune response to SARS-CoV-2. Samples came from the ongoing ImmuneRACE study (first 160 participants) plus 1,254 subjects from 6 global collaborators. Nearly every sample came with metadata listing a de-identified subject ID, COVID-19 status, age in years and sex. Where available, HLA class I and class II types were taken from metadata supplied by the sample provider and were not determined by assay-based typing. What the authors observed across the whole study: The amount of clinical and demographic metadata varied by source and participant and was provided uncurated.

As encoded in the germline V gene, CDR1 is SGHAT while CDR2 is FQNNGV. Trimming removed 0 bases from V and 5 bases from J; the gene matches leave 6 bases unexplained. The CDR3, from cysteine to phenylalanine, totals 16 residues. Only the CDR3 part of the read is kept: 48 bases, read in frame from the first base. To note about this clone: There is no known antigen for this receptor. There are no base qualities to consult, and no much larger clone falls within one base.

Participants in the prospective study were enrolled through a virtual design, were aged about 18 to 90 years, and lived in roughly 26 United States geographic areas. Cohort assignment in the prospective study relied on participant-reported clinical history from a screening survey and a study questionnaire. Recovered participants in ImmuneRACE Cohort 3 were defined as having two consecutive negative NP/OP PCR tests, clearance from a healthcare professional, or resolution of symptoms. In the prospective study, whole blood, serum and a nasopharyngeal or oropharyngeal swab were collected from each participant by mobile phlebotomists. Over an approximately 2-month period, participants in the prospective study had the option of providing additional blood draws and questionnaires. Before DNA extraction, prospective study blood samples were shipped either frozen or at room temperature. TCRbeta CDR3 regions were amplified from genomic DNA using the immunoSEQ Assay, a bias-controlled multiplex PCR. The study's own analysis went as follows. Nucleated cell counts per sample were estimated from amplification of reference gene primers within the assay. To quantify the absolute abundance of each unique TCRbeta CDR3 rearrangement, sequence reads were collapsed and filtered. For each sample, productive Simpson clonality was calculated as the square root of Simpson's diversity index across productive rearrangements. Drawn from immuneACCESS, this table holds only the in-frame rearrangements with V and J called that TCRdb kept. Clones are partly lost; checked studies trace under half to an unresolved V gene and leave the rest unexplained. D and trimming come from the DNA, and the V and J calls and clone size come from that table. A total of a few hundred thousand clones appear in this sample, under 90% of them only once. Jointly, the top ten make up about 4.1% of the sample.

The chain employs TRBV11-2 and TRBJ2-1; 8 central nucleotides agree with TRBD1. The sequence was collected from a man aged 25-40 years who had recovered from COVID-19. Sequences were obtained from PBMCs or T cells enriched from blood (not recorded which). The DNA reads TGTGCCAGCAGCTTAGAGGGTCAGGGGGCGGACAATGAGCAGTTCTTC. Its protein is CASSLEGQGADNEQFF. The full variable domain, with segments outside the CDR3 supplied by the reference TRBV11-2 and TRBJ2-1 proteins, appears as EAGVAQSPRYKIIEKRQSVAFWCNPISGHATLYWYQQILGQGPKLLIQFQNNGVVDDSQLPKDRFSAERLKGVDSTLKIQPAKLEDSAVYLCASSLEGQGADNEQFFGPGTRLTVL.